The 10 T cell receptor beta chains in this list originate from one sample, sequenced in a study of T cell repertoires in cytomegalovirus infection. Via MiXCR, TCRdb re-called the reads, giving one row per CDR3 protein. The sample yields more than 400,000 distinct CDR3 sequences, about 26% seen once. Sequenced material: PBMCs. These TCRs come from a human donor in good health (CMV status not recorded). Some clones in this sample may be carry-over from other donors' samples.

This clonotype was seen a few times. The chain couples TRBV13 to TRBJ1-2; D remains unclear. V was cut by 1 base and J by 1 base, with 13 bases left in between. Germline V gene sequence: CDR1 PRHDT, CDR2 FYEKMQ (reference sequence). This CDR3 spans 16 amino acids. DNA for the CDR3: TGTGCCAGCAGCTTAGAGGGAGATTCCCTTAACTATGGCTACACCTTC. Its protein is CASSLEGDSLNYGYTF. Complete variable domain (other parts from reference TRBV13 and TRBJ1-2): AAGVIQSPRHLIKEKRETATLKCYPIPRHDTVYWYQQGPGQDPQFLISFYEKMQSDKGSIPDRFSAQQFSDYHSELNMSSLELGDSALYFCASSLEGDSLNYGYTFGSGTRLTVV.

This clonotype turned up a few times. This chain links TRBV6-1 with TRBJ1-5; D is possibly TRBD1 (5 bases). The CDR3 loop spans 16 amino acids. Trimming pared 0 bases from V and 6 bases from J, leaving 15 bases between. CDR1 is MNHNS and CDR2 is SASEGT in the germline V gene. The chain's CDR3 is CASSEAQGVSGQPQHF. As DNA, the CDR3 is TGTGCCAGCAGTGAAGCGCAGGGCGTGAGTGGTCAGCCCCAGCATTTT.

This clonotype appeared many times. This chain uses TRBV12-3 or TRBV12-4 with TRBJ1-3; D not certain. V gave up 3 bases and J gave up 1 base, with 22 bases separating them. The CDR3 is 19 residues long. This CDR3 reads CASSFVKLTAQISGNTIYF. DNA of the CDR3: TGTGCCAGCAGTTTCGTTAAGTTGACCGCTCAAATATCTGGAAACACCATATATTTT.

This clonotype has just a few counts. The V and J genes are TRBV7-9 and TRBJ2-1; 14 bases line up with TRBD2. The CDR3 length is 19 residues. V lost 2 bases, J lost 7 bases, and 13 bases stayed unmatched. Germline V gene lookup returns CDR1 SEHNR and CDR2 FQNEAQ (reference sequence). CDR3: CASSLIGRGLAGVWNEQFF. The CDR3 region has the DNA TGTGCCAGCAGCTTAATCGGGAGGGGACTAGCGGGAGTATGGAATGAGCAGTTCTTC.

This rearrangement joins TRBV2 to TRBJ1-1; D gene uncertain. Trimming took off 6 bases at V and 1 base at J, with 18 bases between the two ends. The CDR3 is 16 residues long. The germline CDR1 and CDR2 sequences are SNHLY and FYNNEI. This CDR3 reads CASSGNYIGRNTEAFF. CDR3 sequence (DNA): TGTGCCAGCAGCGGAAACTACATTGGACGGAACACTGAAGCTTTCTTT.

This clonotype was found once. The chain is built from TRBV15 and TRBJ2-1, with TRBD2 matching over 11 bases. Germline V CDR1 and CDR2: LNHNV, YYDKDF (reference sequence). V gave up 0 bases and J gave up 9 bases; unmatched junction bases: 16. This CDR3 is 19 amino acids long. The CDR3, as DNA: TGTGCCACCAGCAGAGATTGGATCCTTAGCGGGAGGGCCAGGGGTGAGCAGTTCTTC. This sequence encodes CATSRDWILSGRARGEQFF.

The chain is built from TRBV11-3 and TRBJ2-5, with 11 bases lining up with TRBD2. Germline-derived CDR1 and CDR2 are SGHNT and YENEEA. J was trimmed by 5 bases and V by 5 bases; bases with no gene match: 7. The CDR3 totals 15 residues. The CDR3 DNA is TGTGCCAGCAGCCGCGGGACTAGCGGCGTGGAGACCCAGTACTTC. Protein sequence: CASSRGTSGVETQYF.

This chain joins TRBV6-6 and TRBJ2-1; 12 bases align to TRBD2. V lost 0 bases and J lost 6; bases outside the gene matches: 3. CDR1 is MNHNY and CDR2 is SVGAGI in the germline V gene (reference sequence). The CDR3 has 16 amino acids. Written as DNA, the CDR3 is TGTGCCAGCAGTTACTCAAGGACTAGCGGGATCAATGAGCAGTTCTTC. As protein: CASSYSRTSGINEQFF.

The chain uses TRBV19 and TRBJ1-6, with 8 nucleotides matching TRBD1. V dropped 2 bases and J dropped 5; count of bases not matched to a gene: 5. The germline CDR1 and CDR2 sequences are LNHDA and SQIVND (reference sequence). The CDR3 is 16 amino acids. The CDR3 nucleotides are TGTGCCAGTAGTATACAGGGGGCAGGAAATAATTCACCCCTCCACTTT. Translated, it gives CASSIQGAGNNSPLHF. The full variable domain, in which reference TRBV19 and TRBJ1-6 provide the parts outside the CDR3, is DGGITQSPKYLFRKEGQNVTLSCEQNLNHDAMYWYRQDPGQGLRLIYYSQIVNDFQKGDIAEGYSVSREKKESFPLTVTSAQKNPTAFYLCASSIQGAGNNSPLHFGNGTRLTVT.

This clonotype appeared a few times. CDR3 nucleotide sequence: TGTGCCAGCACTTGGGGCGGGAACTACAATGAGCAGTTCTTC. It codes for CASTWGGNYNEQFF. J is TRBJ2-1 and V is TRBV7-2, with a weak D call TRBD2 (6 bases). Germline V lookup: CDR1 SGHTA, CDR2 FQGNSA. V shed 7 bases and J shed 3 bases, with 13 bases lying between them. CDR3 length: 14 residues.